One TCR beta chain is described in this entry. CDR3 length: 15 amino acids. V lost 5 bases to trimming and J lost 2 bases, with 16 bases between them. Looked up from germline, CDR1 is SGHNT and CDR2 is YENEEA. These data belong to a study of T cell responses to AZD1222 COVID-19 vaccine. Profiled with immunoSEQ multiplex PCR; TCRdb holds only in-frame clones, not every one. The table has more than 150,000 clones, 90% to 95% seen once; the top ten hold over 7.5%. This chain connects TRBV11-3 to TRBJ2-7; a possible D gene is TRBD2 (5 bases). The TCR originated in an adult in good health. The sequencing used peripheral blood, collected on day 0 of AZD1222 vaccination. CDR3 region: CASSPSNGKTYEQYF. For the CDR3, the DNA is TGTGCCAGCAGCCCGTCGAACGGGAAGACCTACGAGCAGTACTTC.